Listed below are T cell receptor beta chains from one sample, sequenced in a study of T cell responses to AZD1222 COVID-19 vaccine. Profiled with immunoSEQ multiplex PCR; TCRdb holds only in-frame clones, not every one. The sample includes roughly 130,000 clones, 91% of them seen just once. Sequencing was performed on peripheral blood, taken on day 0 of AZD1222 vaccination. These receptors came from an adult in good health. Each CDR3 is given with its conserved first and last residue. D genes are given only for firm matches. Clone sizes are given selectively: once, few, many, or a class where the clone is expanded.

v_gene,abundance,d_gene,j_gene,CDR3nt,CDR3aa
TRBV3-1/TRBV3-2,once,NA,TRBJ2-5,TGTGCCAGCAGCCCTCTCCCAGGTGGAGTAGGAACCCAGTACTTC,CASSPLPGGVGTQYF
TRBV19,NA,NA,TRBJ1-2,TGTGCCAGTAGTCCCGGGACGGAGTTTCTCTATGGCTACACCTTC,CASSPGTEFLYGYTF
TRBV25-1,NA,TRBD1,TRBJ1-1,TGTGCCAGCAGCTCGGACAGGGTTAGGAACACTGAAGCTTTCTTT,CASSSDRVRNTEAFF
TRBV7-9,NA,NA,TRBJ2-1,TGTGCCAGCAGCTGGACCGGGCTTTACAATGAGCAGTTCTTC,CASSWTGLYNEQFF
TRBV12-3/TRBV12-4,NA,TRBD2,TRBJ2-1,TGTGCCAGCAGCGGACTAGTCCAGGAGCAGTTCTTC,CASSGLVQEQFF
TRBV14,NA,NA,TRBJ2-7,TGTGCCAGCAGCCAACCAGGAACCACCTACTACGAGCAGTACTTC,CASSQPGTTYYEQYF
TRBV6-2/TRBV6-3,NA,TRBD1,TRBJ1-1,TGTGCCAGCAGTTTGGGACAGGGGCCCACTGAAGCTTTCTTT,CASSLGQGPTEAFF
TRBV5-5,once,TRBD1,TRBJ1-5,TGTGCCAGCAGCAAGAGTGGACAGGGTTATGAACAGCCCCAGCATTTT,CASSKSGQGYEQPQHF
TRBV3-1/TRBV3-2,NA,TRBD1,TRBJ1-2,TGTGCCAGCAGCCATCTGACAGGGGCGATAAACTATGGCTACACCTTC,CASSHLTGAINYGYTF
TRBV29-1,NA,NA,TRBJ2-1,TGCAGCGTTGAACCCCGGGTCCATGAGCAGTTCTTC,CSVEPRVHEQFF
TRBV4-2,medium-sized,TRBD1,TRBJ2-7,TGTGCCAGCAGCCAAGGACAGGGAAACCCCTACGAGCAGTACTTC,CASSQGQGNPYEQYF
TRBV4-2,NA,NA,TRBJ1-1,TGTGCCAGCAGCCATCCCTACACTGAAGCTTTCTTT,CASSHPYTEAFF
TRBV3-1/TRBV3-2,NA,NA,TRBJ1-1,TGTGCCAGCAGCCAAGGGGCGGACCGTATCATGAACACTGAAGCTTTCTTT,CASSQGADRIMNTEAFF
TRBV19,NA,TRBD1,TRBJ2-1,TGTGCCAGTAGTATAGTTCCAGGGGGAGCCTACAATGAGCAGTTCTTC,CASSIVPGGAYNEQFF
TRBV7-8,NA,TRBD1,TRBJ1-6,TGTGCCAGCAGCGTCGACAGGGCGGCTTCACCCCTCCACTTT,CASSVDRAASPLHF
TRBV27,NA,TRBD1,TRBJ1-4,TGTGCCAGCAGTCCCCATGCAGGGGGCAAAACTAATGAAAAACTGTTTTTT,CASSPHAGGKTNEKLFF
TRBV2,NA,TRBD1,TRBJ1-4,TGTGCCAGCCGTCTGAGACAGGGGACTAATGAAAAACTGTTTTTT,CASRLRQGTNEKLFF
TRBV2,NA,NA,TRBJ1-4,TGTGCCAGCAGTGAAAACGGGGCTTCCTATGAAAAACTGTTTTTT,CASSENGASYEKLFF
TRBV27,NA,NA,TRBJ2-7,TGTGCCAGCAGCCCCGAACGGCTGAGCTCCTACGAGCAGTACTTC,CASSPERLSSYEQYF
TRBV6-6,NA,NA,TRBJ2-5,TGTGCCAGCAGTTACTCGGGGGTCGGGGAGACCCAGTACTTC,CASSYSGVGETQYF
TRBV7-9,NA,TRBD1,TRBJ1-5,TGTGCCAGCAGCTTTGGACAGGGCGGCAATCAGCCCCAGCATTTT,CASSFGQGGNQPQHF
TRBV6-1,once,TRBD1,TRBJ1-5,TGTGCCAGCAGCGAAGGGACAGGGGGCGACAATCAGCCCCAGCATTTT,CASSEGTGGDNQPQHF
TRBV7-9,few,NA,TRBJ2-1,TGTGCCAGCAGCAGTAGCGTAAACTTCTACAATGAGCAGTTCTTC,CASSSSVNFYNEQFF
TRBV7-9,NA,NA,TRBJ2-3,TGTGCCAGCAGCCAAAGACTAACAGATACGCAGTATTTT,CASSQRLTDTQYF
TRBV6-5,NA,NA,TRBJ1-1,TGTGCCACGAGGGGCCGGGGGGGTGAAGCTTTCTTT,CATRGRGGEAFF
TRBV23-1,NA,NA,TRBJ1-1,TGCGCCAGCAGTCAATCGGGGGGGGCCCGGAAGAATACTGAAGCTTTCTTT,CASSQSGGARKNTEAFF
TRBV5-4,NA,NA,TRBJ2-2,TGTGCCAGCAGCTTAATGGAGCGCGGCCCCGGGGAGCTGTTTTTT,CASSLMERGPGELFF
TRBV18,NA,TRBD1,TRBJ1-4,TGTGCCAGCTCCCCTGCACAGGGGGGTGCTAATGAAAAACTGTTTTTT,CASSPAQGGANEKLFF
TRBV7-2,NA,TRBD2,TRBJ2-7,TGTGCCAGCAGCACCCAAGCCGGGGGGTACGAGCAGTACTTC,CASSTQAGGYEQYF
TRBV19,NA,TRBD2,TRBJ2-1,TGTGCCAGTAGACTAGCGGGAGACAATGAGCAGTTCTTC,CASRLAGDNEQFF
TRBV25-1,NA,NA,TRBJ1-1,TGTGCCAGCAGTGAGCCGGGGAGGGGGGCTTTCTTT,CASSEPGRGAFF
TRBV3-1/TRBV3-2,NA,TRBD2,TRBJ2-6,TGTGCCAGCAGCCAAGACGAGGCGGGAGCCCGACTAGCTTTC,CASSQDEAGARLAF
TRBV5-6,NA,TRBD2,TRBJ2-1,TGTGCCAGCAGCTTTGGGACTAGCGGAAATGAGCAGTTCTTC,CASSFGTSGNEQFF
TRBV7-2,NA,TRBD2,TRBJ2-1,TGTGCCAGCAGCTTATTAGCGGGGACCAACTACAATGAGCAGTTCTTC,CASSLLAGTNYNEQFF
TRBV2,NA,TRBD1,TRBJ2-7,TGTGCCAGCAGTGGAGGGGGACAGGGGTATTACGAGCAGTACTTC,CASSGGGQGYYEQYF
TRBV30,once,NA,TRBJ1-2,TGTGCCTGGAGTGTAGCCGGGCCTAAGGCTAACTATGGCTACACCTTC,CAWSVAGPKANYGYTF
TRBV7-7,NA,TRBD1,TRBJ2-5,TGTGCCAGCAGCCCGGACAGGGGTAGTGGTGAGACCCAGTACTTC,CASSPDRGSGETQYF
TRBV4-1,NA,NA,TRBJ2-7,TGCGCCAGCAGCCAGTCGAGTGCTCTCTACGAGCAGTACTTC,CASSQSSALYEQYF
TRBV5-4,NA,TRBD2,TRBJ2-2,TGTGCCAGCAGCCCGGACGCGGGAGCGGTCGGGGAGCTGTTTTTT,CASSPDAGAVGELFF
TRBV10-3,few,TRBD2,TRBJ2-1,TGTGCCATCAGTGAGTCGGGACTAGCGGGAAAGCAGTTCTTC,CAISESGLAGKQFF